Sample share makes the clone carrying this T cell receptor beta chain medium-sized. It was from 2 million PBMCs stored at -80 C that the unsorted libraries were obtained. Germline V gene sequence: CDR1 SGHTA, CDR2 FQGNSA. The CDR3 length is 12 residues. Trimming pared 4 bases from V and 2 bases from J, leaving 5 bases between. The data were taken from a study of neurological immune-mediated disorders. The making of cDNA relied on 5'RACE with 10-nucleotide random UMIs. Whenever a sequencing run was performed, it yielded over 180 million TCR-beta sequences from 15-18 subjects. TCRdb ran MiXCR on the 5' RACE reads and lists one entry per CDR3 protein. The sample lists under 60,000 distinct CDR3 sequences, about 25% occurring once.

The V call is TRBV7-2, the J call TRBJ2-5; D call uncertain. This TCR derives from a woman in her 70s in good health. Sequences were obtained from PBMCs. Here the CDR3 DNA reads TGTGCCAGCAGCTGGGGACAAGAGACCCAGTACTTC. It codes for CASSWGQETQYF.